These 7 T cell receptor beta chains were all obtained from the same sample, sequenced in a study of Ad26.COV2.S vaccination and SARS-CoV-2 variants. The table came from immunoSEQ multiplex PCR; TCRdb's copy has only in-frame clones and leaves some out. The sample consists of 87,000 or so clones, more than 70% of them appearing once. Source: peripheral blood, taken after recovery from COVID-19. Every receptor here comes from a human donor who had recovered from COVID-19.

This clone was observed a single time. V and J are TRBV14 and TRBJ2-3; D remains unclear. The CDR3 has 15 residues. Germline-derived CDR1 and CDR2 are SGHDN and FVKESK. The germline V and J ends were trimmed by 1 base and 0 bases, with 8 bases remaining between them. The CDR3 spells CASSQGGLSTDTQYF. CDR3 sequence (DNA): TGTGCCAGCAGCCAAGGGGGATTAAGCACAGATACGCAGTATTTT.

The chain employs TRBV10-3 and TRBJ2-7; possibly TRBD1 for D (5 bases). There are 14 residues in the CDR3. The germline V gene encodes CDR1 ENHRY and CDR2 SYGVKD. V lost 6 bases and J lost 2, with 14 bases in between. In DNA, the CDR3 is TGTGCCATCAGGGACACCAGAACAACCTACGAGCAGTACTTC. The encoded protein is CAIRDTRTTYEQYF.

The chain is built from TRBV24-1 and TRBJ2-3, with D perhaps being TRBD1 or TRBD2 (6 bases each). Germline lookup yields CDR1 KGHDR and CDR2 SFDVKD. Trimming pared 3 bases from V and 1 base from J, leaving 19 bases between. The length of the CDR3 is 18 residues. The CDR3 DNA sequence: TGTGCCACCAGTGATCGAACTCCGGGGGCGCAAGGCACAGATACGCAGTATTTT. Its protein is CATSDRTPGAQGTDTQYF.

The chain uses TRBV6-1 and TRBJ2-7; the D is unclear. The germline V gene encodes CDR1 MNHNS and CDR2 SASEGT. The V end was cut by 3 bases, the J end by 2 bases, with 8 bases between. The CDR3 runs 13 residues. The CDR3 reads CASSEGRTYEQYF. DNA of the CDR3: TGTGCCAGCAGTGAGGGTAGGACCTACGAGCAGTACTTC.

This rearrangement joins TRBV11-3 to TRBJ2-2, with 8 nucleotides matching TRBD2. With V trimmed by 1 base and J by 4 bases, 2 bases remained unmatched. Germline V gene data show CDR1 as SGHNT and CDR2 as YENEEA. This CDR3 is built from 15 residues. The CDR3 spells CASSLVAGGTGELFF. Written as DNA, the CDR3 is TGTGCCAGCAGCTTAGTTGCGGGAGGCACCGGGGAGCTGTTTTTT.

CDR3 DNA sequence: TGCGCCAGCAGATTTCGTGGAGACACTGAAGCTTTCTTT. Translating it yields CASRFRGDTEAFF. This rearrangement joins TRBV4-1 to TRBJ1-1; D unclear. The germline CDR1 and CDR2 sequences are MGHRA and YSYEKL. Trimming shortened V by 6 bases and J by 3 bases, and 11 bases separated the two germline ends. CDR3 size: 13 residues.

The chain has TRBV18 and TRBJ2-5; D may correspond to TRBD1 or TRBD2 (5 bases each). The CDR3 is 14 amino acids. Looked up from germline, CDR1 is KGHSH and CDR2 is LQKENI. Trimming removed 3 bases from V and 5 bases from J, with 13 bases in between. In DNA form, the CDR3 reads TGTGCCAGCTCACCTGGTGGGGGAGTGGAGACCCAGTACTTC. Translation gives CASSPGGGVETQYF.